The 5 T cell receptor beta chains in this list originate from one sample, sequenced in a study of cytomegalovirus exposure and HLA in healthy donors. PCR employed 60 Vbeta and 13 Jbeta primers. Profiled with immunoSEQ multiplex PCR; TCRdb holds only in-frame clones, not every one. The sample has 140,000 or so clones, 75% to 90% seen once. The sequencing input was PBMCs. Every receptor here comes from a woman in her twenties or thirties in good health and CMV-seronegative.

This chain joins TRBV30 and TRBJ1-6; D not resolved. V gave up 2 bases and J gave up 9 bases, with 14 bases separating them. The CDR3 runs 14 residues. Germline V CDR1 and CDR2: GTSNPN, SVGIG (reference sequence). The CDR3 DNA reads as TGTGCCTGGAGTACTGAGGGCCATACTTCACCCCTCCACTTT. This gives the protein CAWSTEGHTSPLHF.

The rearrangement uses TRBV15 and TRBJ2-3, with no clear D. Trimming left V 5 bases short and J 2 bases short, with 14 bases between. CDR3 length: 15 amino acids. Germline lookup yields CDR1 LNHNV and CDR2 YYDKDF (reference sequence). CDR3 bases: TGTGCCACCAGCCCCAGGATGGTTGACACAGATACGCAGTATTTT. Its protein product is CATSPRMVDTDTQYF.

This chain connects TRBV5-1 to TRBJ1-2; D gene ambiguous. The germline CDR1 and CDR2 sequences are SGHRS and YFSETQ. V shed 0 bases and J shed 7 bases, with 10 bases lying between them. This CDR3 is 13 amino acids long. The CDR3: CASSLVQNGGYTF. CDR3 DNA sequence: TGCGCCAGCAGCTTGGTACAGAATGGTGGCTACACCTTC.

This chain joins TRBV29-1 and TRBJ2-7, with TRBD1 identical over 9 bases. The length of the CDR3 is 14 residues. V shed 6 bases and J 0 bases; nucleotides not matched to a gene: 6. The germline V gene has CDR1 SQVTM and CDR2 ANQGSEA. In DNA, the CDR3 is TGCAGCGTAGGGGACAGGGCGATCTCCTACGAGCAGTACTTC. As protein: CSVGDRAISYEQYF.

This chain joins TRBV20-1 and TRBJ1-2; D gene uncertain. The CDR3 spans 9 residues. V was pared by 7 bases and J by 6 bases, with 6 bases between. Germline CDR1 and CDR2: DFQATT and SNEGSKA (reference sequence). The CDR3 DNA reads TGCAGTGGAGAGAATGGCTACACCTTC. Translation gives CSGENGYTF.